This is a list of T cell receptor beta chains from one sample in a study of response to subunit inactivated influenza vaccine. TCRdb re-derived calls from the RT-PCR reads in MiXCR, one entry per CDR3 protein. The data contain some 550,000 distinct CDR3 sequences, 20% to 25% of them singletons. This sample was also put to use in a study of T cells expressing NK-cell markers.

Here the sequenced sample was CD4+ T cells sorted from PBMCs, taken 11 to 12 days after vaccination. These receptor sequences come from a man aged 50-59 years who received an inactivated influenza vaccine. Each CDR3 is given with its conserved first and last residue. A D gene is named only where the DNA matches it firmly. Only part of the rows carry a size: once, few, many, or a class if the clone is expanded.

>TRBV4-2|few|TRBJ1-4|.
CASSQDQVNREKLFF
TGTGCCAGCAGCCAAGATCAGGTCAATCGGGAAAAACTGTTTTTT
>TRBV29-1|.|TRBJ2-3|TRBD1
CSVSGTGGINTQYF
TGCAGCGTTTCCGGGACAGGGGGCATAAATACGCAGTATTTT
>TRBV6-2/TRBV6-3|few|TRBJ1-5|TRBD1
CASAPGGQGWGNQPQHF
TGTGCCAGTGCCCCGGGGGGACAGGGCTGGGGCAATCAGCCCCAGCATTTT
>TRBV28|.|TRBJ2-3|TRBD1
CASSSGTGGPKDTQYF
TGTGCCAGCAGTTCCGGGACAGGGGGCCCCAAAGATACGCAGTATTTT
>TRBV7-2|.|TRBJ2-3|.
CASSLQGGGFTDTQYF
TGTGCCAGCAGCCTACAGGGCGGCGGATTCACAGATACGCAGTATTTT
>TRBV12-3/TRBV12-4|few|TRBJ1-4|.
CASSFGGEKLFF
TGTGCCAGCAGTTTTGGGGGGGAAAAACTGTTTTTT
>TRBV29-1|few|TRBJ2-5|TRBD2
CSVEGGELKETQYF
TGCAGCGTTGAGGGGGGGGAGCTGAAAGAGACCCAGTACTTC
>TRBV11-2|.|TRBJ2-3|TRBD2
CASSLWESAHRGEQYF
TGTGCCAGCAGCTTGTGGGAGAGCGCTCACCGGGGGGAGCAGTATTTT
>TRBV7-9|.|TRBJ1-1|.
CASSLAPGGTEAFF
TGTGCCAGCAGCTTAGCGCCCGGAGGCACTGAAGCTTTCTTT
>TRBV15|few|TRBJ2-1|TRBD1
CATSRGGTGQYNEQFF
TGTGCCACCAGCAGAGGAGGGACAGGGCAGTACAATGAGCAGTTCTTC
>TRBV20-1|.|TRBJ2-1|.
CSASPPQTIYNEQFF
TGCAGTGCTAGTCCCCCCCAAACCATCTACAATGAGCAGTTCTTC
>TRBV6-2/TRBV6-3|.|TRBJ1-1|TRBD1
CASSYVLPTGGMNTEAFF
TGTGCCAGCAGCTACGTCCTCCCTACAGGGGGCATGAACACTGAAGCTTTCTTT
>TRBV7-9|few|TRBJ1-2|.
CASSDPRPGGYTF
TGTGCCAGCAGCGACCCTCGGCCAGGTGGCTACACCTTC
>TRBV11-2|few|TRBJ2-7|TRBD1
CASSQTGPRGEQYF
TGTGCCAGCAGCCAGACAGGGCCCCGGGGCGAGCAGTACTTC
>TRBV7-6|once|TRBJ2-6|.
CASPGTGTSGANVLTF
TGTGCCAGCCCCGGAACAGGTACCTCTGGGGCCAACGTCCTGACTTTC
>TRBV6-1|few|TRBJ2-1|TRBD2
CASSAQSGGYNEQFF
TGTGCCAGCAGTGCCCAGAGCGGGGGTTACAATGAGCAGTTCTTC
>TRBV6-5|.|TRBJ2-6|.
CASSYSSMGPGANVLTF
TGTGCCAGCAGTTACTCGAGTATGGGGCCCGGGGCCAACGTCCTGACTTTC
>TRBV5-1|.|TRBJ2-1|TRBD1
CASSLGQGASYNEQFF
TGCGCCAGCAGCTTGGGCCAGGGGGCTTCCTACAATGAGCAGTTCTTC
>TRBV5-1|.|TRBJ2-3|TRBD1
CASSLGGTVQDTQYF
TGCGCCAGCAGCTTGGGGGGGACAGTACAGGATACGCAGTATTTT
>TRBV6-1|.|TRBJ1-1|.
CASMRGSFNEAFF
TGTGCCAGCATGAGGGGGTCCTTTAATGAAGCTTTCTTT
>TRBV27|.|TRBJ2-5|TRBD2
CASSLFSLQRGDSQETQYF
TGTGCCAGCAGTCTCTTTTCCCTTCAGCGGGGGGATTCCCAAGAGACCCAGTACTTC
>TRBV28|many|TRBJ2-3|.
CASSFDYSTDTQYF
TGTGCCAGCAGTTTTGACTACAGCACAGATACGCAGTATTTT
>TRBV4-1|few|TRBJ2-7|TRBD2
CASSPGGSGTSYEQYF
TGCGCCAGCAGCCCCGGTGGTAGCGGGACCTCCTACGAGCAGTACTTC
>TRBV7-6|.|TRBJ2-1|TRBD2
CASSLFPKLAGGFSQETQFF
TGTGCCAGCAGCTTATTCCCGAAGTTGGCGGGAGGGTTCTCCCAAGAGACCCAGTTCTTC
>TRBV7-2|.|TRBJ2-6|.
CASSFKFSGANVLTF
TGTGCCAGCAGCTTTAAGTTCTCGGGGGCCAACGTCCTGACTTTC
>TRBV6-2/TRBV6-3|.|TRBJ1-6|.
CASSYGRQTYNSPLHF
TGTGCCAGCAGTTACGGAAGGCAGACCTATAATTCACCCCTCCACTTT
>TRBV27|many|TRBJ2-1|.
CASAQGMARGINEQFF
TGTGCCAGCGCCCAAGGAATGGCCCGGGGGATTAATGAGCAGTTCTTC
>TRBV10-3|.|TRBJ1-2|.
CAIRRNQRVGYTF
TGTGCCATCAGGAGAAACCAGCGAGTCGGCTACACCTTC
>TRBV9|.|TRBJ2-3|TRBD1
CASSALPGQRMDTQYF
TGTGCCAGCAGCGCCCTTCCGGGACAGCGAATGGATACGCAGTATTTT
>TRBV11-2|.|TRBJ2-1|TRBD2
CASSSVSGAVLGEQFF
TGTGCCAGCAGCTCAGTTAGCGGGGCGGTACTTGGAGAGCAGTTCTTC
>TRBV10-3|few|TRBJ2-2|.
CAISGIWTETGELFF
TGTGCCATCAGTGGGATCTGGACAGAGACCGGGGAGCTGTTTTTT
>TRBV28|few|TRBJ2-1|TRBD2
CASSSTSGRSSYNEQFF
TGTGCCAGCAGTTCGACTAGCGGGAGGAGCTCCTACAATGAGCAGTTCTTC
>TRBV27|.|TRBJ1-5|.
CASSLYGLNNQPQHF
TGTGCCAGCAGTTTATATGGATTAAACAATCAGCCCCAGCATTTT
>TRBV29-1|.|TRBJ2-2|.
CSVLTGELFF
TGCAGCGTTCTAACCGGGGAGCTGTTTTTT
>TRBV20-1|few|TRBJ2-2|TRBD1
CSASRDRVNRELFF
TGCAGTGCAAGCCGGGACAGGGTCAACCGGGAGCTGTTTTTT
>TRBV7-7|.|TRBJ2-1|.
CASSDSFRGFSYNEQFF
TGTGCTAGCAGCGATTCCTTTCGGGGGTTCTCCTACAATGAGCAGTTCTTC
>TRBV5-1|many|TRBJ2-7|TRBD2
CASSFDGTRTYEQYF
TGCGCCAGCAGCTTTGACGGGACTAGAACCTACGAGCAGTACTTC
>TRBV20-1|.|TRBJ2-7|TRBD2
CSADGTGTSFGEQYF
TGCAGTGCCGACGGAACCGGGACTAGCTTTGGGGAGCAGTACTTC
>TRBV7-3|.|TRBJ2-1|TRBD1
CASSSGGYYNEQFF
TGTGCCAGCAGCTCAGGGGGTTACTACAATGAGCAGTTCTTC
>TRBV7-2|.|TRBJ2-7|TRBD2
CASSSGTSGPYEQYF
TGTGCCAGCAGCTCCGGGACTAGCGGCCCCTACGAGCAGTACTTC
>TRBV20-1|few|TRBJ2-7|TRBD1
CSAWTNRGKDEQYF
TGCAGTGCTTGGACGAACAGGGGAAAAGATGAGCAGTACTTC